Below are 2 T cell receptor beta chains sequenced from a single sample in a study of T cell clusters in autoimmune cytopenias (dated by TCRdb to the late 2010s). Libraries were constructed by multiplex PCR. TCRdb records Illumina MiSeq as the sequencer. After the reads were reprocessed by TCRdb, one entry was made per CDR3 protein sequence, with no DNA. The table for this sample lists 2 distinct CDR3 sequences. Specimen: peripheral blood. The receptors stem from a human donor in good health. This table probably holds off-target reads from a library built for another chain.

This clonotype is identified as hyperexpanded from frequency. The chain carries TRBV10-3 and TRBJ1-2; TCRdb proposes TRBD1, but this gene call is untestable without DNA. Germline CDR1 ENHRY, CDR2 SYGVKD. The CDR3 extends over 15 amino acids. The CDR3 here is CAISESEQGFYGYTF.

This clonotype is deemed hyperexpanded by its frequency. The rearrangement links TRBV29-1 to TRBJ2-1; TCRdb names TRBD1, which stays unverified in the absence of DNA. The CDR3 runs to 14 residues. Germline V gives CDR1 SQVTM, CDR2 ANQGSEA. The CDR3 spells CSVAPGASYNEQFF.